This paragraph reports one TCR beta chain. The germline V gene encodes CDR1 MNHEY and CDR2 SVGAGI. V gave up 4 bases and J gave up 5 bases, with 20 bases separating them. This CDR3 spans 16 amino acids. The data stem from a study of Graves' ophthalmopathy and Graves' hyperthyroidism. For repertoire sequencing, the TCR beta CDR3 regions were amplified from RNA transcripts. First-round RT-PCR used HTBI primers; second-round multiplex PCR followed. TCRdb re-analysed the multiplex PCR reads in MiXCR, keeping a single row per CDR3 protein. The sample yields around 400,000 distinct CDR3 sequences, around 20% seen once.

The chain couples TRBV6-5 to TRBJ1-2; D unclear. Sequenced sample: peripheral blood. This clonotype was sampled from a woman aged 18 to 35 with Graves' ophthalmopathy. CDR3 sequence (DNA): TGTGCCAGCAGTTTAGGAGCAGTAGGGCCCGCTTATGGCTACACCTTC. Translated, it gives CASSLGAVGPAYGYTF.